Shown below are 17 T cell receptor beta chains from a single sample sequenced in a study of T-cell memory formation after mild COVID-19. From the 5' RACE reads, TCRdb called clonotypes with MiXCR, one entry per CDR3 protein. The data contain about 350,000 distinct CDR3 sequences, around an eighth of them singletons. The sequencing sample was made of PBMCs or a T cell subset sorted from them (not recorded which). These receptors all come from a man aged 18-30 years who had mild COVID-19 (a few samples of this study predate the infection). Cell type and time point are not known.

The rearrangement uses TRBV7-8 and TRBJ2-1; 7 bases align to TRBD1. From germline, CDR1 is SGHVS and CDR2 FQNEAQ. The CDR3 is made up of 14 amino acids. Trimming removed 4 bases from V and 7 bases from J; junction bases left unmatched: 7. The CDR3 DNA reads TGTGCCAGCAGCTCGGGACAGCGATTTAATGAGCAGTTCTTC. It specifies CASSSGQRFNEQFF.

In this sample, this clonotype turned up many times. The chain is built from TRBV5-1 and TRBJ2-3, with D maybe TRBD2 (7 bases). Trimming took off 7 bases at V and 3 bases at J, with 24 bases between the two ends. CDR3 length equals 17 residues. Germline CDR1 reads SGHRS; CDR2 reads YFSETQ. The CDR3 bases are TGCGCCAGCGGGAATGTCGAGGACGGGGGGCTTACAGATACGCAGTATTTT. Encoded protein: CASGNVEDGGLTDTQYF.

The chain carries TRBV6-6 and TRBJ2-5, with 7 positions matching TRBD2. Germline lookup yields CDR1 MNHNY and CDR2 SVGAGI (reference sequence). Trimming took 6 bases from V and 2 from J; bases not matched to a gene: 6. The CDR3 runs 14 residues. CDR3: CASSGTTRQETQYF. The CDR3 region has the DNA TGTGCCAGCAGCGGGACTACAAGGCAAGAGACCCAGTACTTC.

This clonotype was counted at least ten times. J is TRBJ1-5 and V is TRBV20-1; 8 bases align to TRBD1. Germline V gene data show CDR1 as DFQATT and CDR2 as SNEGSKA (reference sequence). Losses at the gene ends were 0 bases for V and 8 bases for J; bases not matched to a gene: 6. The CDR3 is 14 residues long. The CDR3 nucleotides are TGCAGTGCTAGAGATAACAGGGGGGGGGAGCCCCAGCATTTT. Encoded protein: CSARDNRGGEPQHF.

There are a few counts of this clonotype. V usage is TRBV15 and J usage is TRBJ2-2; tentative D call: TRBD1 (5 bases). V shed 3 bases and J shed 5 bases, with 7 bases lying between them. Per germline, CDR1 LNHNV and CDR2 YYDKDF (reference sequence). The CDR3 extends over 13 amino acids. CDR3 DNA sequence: TGTGCCACCAGCAGTACAGGTACCGGGGAGCTGTTTTTT. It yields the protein CATSSTGTGELFF.

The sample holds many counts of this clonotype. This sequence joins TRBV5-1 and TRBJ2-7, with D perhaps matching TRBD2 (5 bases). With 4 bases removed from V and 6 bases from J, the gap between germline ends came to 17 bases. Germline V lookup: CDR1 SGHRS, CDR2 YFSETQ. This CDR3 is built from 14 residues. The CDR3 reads CASSITEGRSEQYF. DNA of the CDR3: TGCGCCAGCAGCATAACCGAGGGAAGAAGCGAGCAGTACTTC.

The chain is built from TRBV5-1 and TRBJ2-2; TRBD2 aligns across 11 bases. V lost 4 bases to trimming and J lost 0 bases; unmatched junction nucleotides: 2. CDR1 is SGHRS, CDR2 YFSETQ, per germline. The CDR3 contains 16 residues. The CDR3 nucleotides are TGCGCCAGCAGCCTAGCGGGGGGTTCGAACACCGGGGAGCTGTTTTTT. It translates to CASSLAGGSNTGELFF.

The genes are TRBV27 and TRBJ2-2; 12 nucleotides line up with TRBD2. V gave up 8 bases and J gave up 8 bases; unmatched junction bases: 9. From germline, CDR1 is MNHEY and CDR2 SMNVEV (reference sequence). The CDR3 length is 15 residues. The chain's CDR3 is CASGPSGGAWGELFF. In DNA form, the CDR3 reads TGTGCCAGCGGTCCTAGCGGGGGGGCCTGGGGGGAGCTGTTTTTT.

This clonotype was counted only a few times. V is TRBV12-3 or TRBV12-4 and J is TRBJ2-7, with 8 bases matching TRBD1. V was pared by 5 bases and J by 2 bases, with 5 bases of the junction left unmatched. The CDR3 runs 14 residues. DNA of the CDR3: TGTGCCAGCAGTGTCGGACAGGGCCCCTACGAGCAGTACGTC. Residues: CASSVGQGPYEQYV.

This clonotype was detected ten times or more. The CDR3 DNA reads as TGTGCCAGCAGCTTCGATGGGAGTCAGCCCCAGCATTTT. This codes for CASSFDGSQPQHF. The chain carries TRBV7-3 and TRBJ1-5; D is ambiguous. The V gene lost 3 bases and the J gene lost 6 bases, with 9 bases spanning the gap. The CDR3 has 13 residues. Germline V gene data show CDR1 as SGHTA and CDR2 as FQGTGA. The entire variable domain, with the rest obtained from reference TRBV7-3 and TRBJ1-5, is as follows: GAGVSQTPSNKVTEKGKYVELRCDPISGHTALYWYRQSLGQGPEFLIYFQGTGAADDSGLPNDRFFAVRPEGSVSTLKIQRTERGDSAVYLCASSFDGSQPQHFGDGTRLSIL.

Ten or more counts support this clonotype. CDR3 in DNA: TGTGCCAGCAGCTTAGTCCTGGGAACTGTGGCTGAAGCTTTCTTT. It yields the protein CASSLVLGTVAEAFF. This chain uses TRBV7-2 with TRBJ1-1; D gene unclear. The V and J ends lost 1 base and 6 bases respectively, with 15 bases between them. Germline lookup yields CDR1 SGHTA and CDR2 FQGNSA. The CDR3 extends over 15 amino acids.

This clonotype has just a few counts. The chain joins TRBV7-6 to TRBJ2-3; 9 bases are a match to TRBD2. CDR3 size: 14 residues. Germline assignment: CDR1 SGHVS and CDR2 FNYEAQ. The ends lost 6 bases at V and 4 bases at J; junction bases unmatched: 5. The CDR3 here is CASRSRGGSDTQYF. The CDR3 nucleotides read TGTGCCAGCAGGTCGCGGGGGGGGTCAGATACGCAGTATTTT.

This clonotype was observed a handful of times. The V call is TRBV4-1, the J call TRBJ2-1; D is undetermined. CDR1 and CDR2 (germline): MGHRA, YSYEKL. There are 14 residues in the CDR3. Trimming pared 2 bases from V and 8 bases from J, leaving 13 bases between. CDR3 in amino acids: CASSQRRLGYEQFF. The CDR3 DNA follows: TGCGCCAGCAGCCAACGCCGTTTGGGGTATGAGCAGTTCTTC.

The CDR3 loop is CSAKYGNYGYTF. The CDR3 nucleotides are TGCAGTGCCAAATACGGGAACTATGGCTACACCTTC. The V and J genes are TRBV20-1 and TRBJ1-2; D remains unclear. Trimming shortened V by 6 bases and J by 2 bases, and 10 bases separated the two germline ends. CDR3 length: 12 residues. The germline V gene has CDR1 DFQATT and CDR2 SNEGSKA (reference sequence).

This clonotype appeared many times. The CDR3 region is CASSSGVQETQYF. As DNA, the CDR3 is TGTGCCAGCTCATCAGGGGTACAAGAGACCCAGTACTTC. The chain has TRBV18 and TRBJ2-5, with a tentative D call TRBD1 (6 bases). V lost 5 bases and J 2 bases, leaving 9 bases between the germline ends. CDR3 size: 13 residues. CDR1 is KGHSH, CDR2 LQKENI, per germline.

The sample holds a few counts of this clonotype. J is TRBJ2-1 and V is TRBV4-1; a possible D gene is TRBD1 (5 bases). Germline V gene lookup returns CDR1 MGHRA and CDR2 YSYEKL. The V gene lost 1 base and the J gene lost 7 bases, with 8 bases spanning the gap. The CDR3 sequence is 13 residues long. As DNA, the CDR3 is TGCGCCAGCAGCCAAGGGGGCTTTAATGAGCAGTTCTTC. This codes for CASSQGGFNEQFF.

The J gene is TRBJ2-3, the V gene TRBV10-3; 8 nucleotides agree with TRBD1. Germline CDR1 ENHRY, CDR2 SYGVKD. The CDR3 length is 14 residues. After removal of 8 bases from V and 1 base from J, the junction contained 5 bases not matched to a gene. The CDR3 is CAIAKTGGTDTQYF. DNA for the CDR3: TGTGCCATCGCAAAGACAGGGGGCACAGATACGCAGTATTTT.